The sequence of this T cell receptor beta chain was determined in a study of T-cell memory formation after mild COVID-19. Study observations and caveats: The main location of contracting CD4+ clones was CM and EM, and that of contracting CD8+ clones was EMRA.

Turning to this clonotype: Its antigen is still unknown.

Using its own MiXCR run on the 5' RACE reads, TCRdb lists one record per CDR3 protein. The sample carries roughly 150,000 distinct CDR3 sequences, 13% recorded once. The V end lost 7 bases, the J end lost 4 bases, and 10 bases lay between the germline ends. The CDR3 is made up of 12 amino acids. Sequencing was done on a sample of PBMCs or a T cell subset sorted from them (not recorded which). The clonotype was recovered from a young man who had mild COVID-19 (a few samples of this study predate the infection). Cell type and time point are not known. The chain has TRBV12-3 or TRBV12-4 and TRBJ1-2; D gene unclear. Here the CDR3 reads CASTLGGYGYTF. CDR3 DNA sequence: TGTGCCAGCACTTTGGGAGGCTATGGCTACACCTTC.